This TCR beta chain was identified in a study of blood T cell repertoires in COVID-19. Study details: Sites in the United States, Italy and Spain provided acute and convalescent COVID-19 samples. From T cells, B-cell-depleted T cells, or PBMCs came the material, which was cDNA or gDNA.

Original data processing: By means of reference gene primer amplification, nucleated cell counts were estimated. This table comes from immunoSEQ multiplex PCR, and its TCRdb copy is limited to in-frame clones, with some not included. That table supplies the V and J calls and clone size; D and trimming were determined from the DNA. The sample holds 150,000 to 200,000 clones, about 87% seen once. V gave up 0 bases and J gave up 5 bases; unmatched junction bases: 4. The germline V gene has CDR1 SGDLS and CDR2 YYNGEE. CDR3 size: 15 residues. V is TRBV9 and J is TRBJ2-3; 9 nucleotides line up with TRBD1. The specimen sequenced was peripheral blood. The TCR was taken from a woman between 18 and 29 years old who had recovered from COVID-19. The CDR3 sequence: CASSVVGQGIDTQYF. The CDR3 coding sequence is TGTGCCAGCAGCGTAGTGGGACAGGGAATAGATACGCAGTATTTT.